The 21 T cell receptor beta chains in this list originate from one sample, sequenced in a study of blood T cell repertoires in COVID-19. The assay was immunoSEQ multiplex PCR, and TCRdb's table has in-frame clones only and misses some. Of 110,000 to 150,000 clones listed, 86% were seen once; the top ten hold around 4.5%. The sample comprised PBMCs or T cells enriched from blood (not recorded which). The origin of the receptors is a man aged 45 to 65 who had recovered from COVID-19.

V gene TRBV9 combines with J gene TRBJ2-2, with D possibly matching TRBD1 (5 bases). Trimming took 4 bases from V and 1 from J, leaving 11 bases between them. The CDR3 spans 15 residues. Germline V gene data show CDR1 as SGDLS and CDR2 as YYNGEE. The CDR3 protein is CASSSRQGNTGELFF. The CDR3, as DNA: TGTGCCAGCAGCTCCAGGCAGGGGAACACCGGGGAGCTGTTTTTT.

The rearrangement links TRBV28 to TRBJ2-7, with 9 bases matching TRBD1. CDR3 size: 17 residues. Germline-derived CDR1 and CDR2 are MDHEN and SYDVKM. V was clipped by 2 bases and J by 6 bases; unmatched bases: 14. Here the CDR3 reads CASSLRGLGQGAGEQYV. The DNA of the CDR3 is TGTGCCAGCAGTTTACGGGGCCTGGGACAGGGAGCGGGCGAGCAGTACGTC.

This chain connects TRBV5-5 to TRBJ2-5; 9 bases fit TRBD2. The V and J ends lost 4 bases and 4 bases, in that order; junction bases with no gene match: 5. Germline CDR1 is SGHKS and CDR2 is YYEKEE (reference sequence). The CDR3 is 14 residues long. The CDR3 bases are TGTGCCAGCAGCCAAGGGACTAGCCCAGAGACCCAGTACTTC. It specifies CASSQGTSPETQYF.

The chain has TRBV18 and TRBJ1-1; D may be TRBD1 (5 bases). This CDR3 comprises 14 residues. CDR1 is KGHSH, CDR2 LQKENI, per germline. Trimming took off 8 bases at V and 0 bases at J, with 13 bases between the two ends. The CDR3 region is CASKWGQMNTEAFF. The CDR3 DNA sequence: TGTGCCAGCAAATGGGGCCAGATGAACACTGAAGCTTTCTTT.

This rearrangement joins TRBV7-9 to TRBJ2-5; 7 bases map to TRBD2. The CDR3 runs to 15 residues. CDR1 SEHNR and CDR2 FQNEAQ come from the germline V gene (reference sequence). V was clipped by 4 bases and J by 3 bases; unmatched bases: 8. The CDR3 here is CASSSLWGGEETQYF. The CDR3 DNA reads TGTGCCAGCAGCTCCCTATGGGGGGGAGAAGAGACCCAGTACTTC.

The chain links TRBV5-8 to TRBJ2-5; 7 nucleotides line up with TRBD2. Germline CDR1 SGHTS, CDR2 YDEGEE. V lost 2 bases, J lost 4 bases, and 8 bases stayed unmatched. This CDR3 contains 15 residues. CDR3 bases: TGTGCCAGCAGCTTCTTGAGGGAGGGCCCAGAGACCCAGTACTTC. This sequence encodes CASSFLREGPETQYF.

In this sample, this clone turned up once. V and J are TRBV7-2 and TRBJ2-3, with TRBD2 matching 9 bases. Germline V gene sequence: CDR1 SGHTA, CDR2 FQGNSA. The CDR3 totals 14 residues. V was clipped by 4 bases and J by 14 bases; unmatched bases: 13. The CDR3 region has the DNA TGTGCCAGCAGCTCCACTAGCGGGCTGGCGTCTCGGTATTTT. It is translated as CASSSTSGLASRYF.

The genes are TRBV5-1 and TRBJ2-5, with 9 positions matching TRBD1. This CDR3 contains 15 residues. The ends lost 6 bases at V and 5 bases at J; junction bases unmatched: 11. Germline lookup yields CDR1 SGHRS and CDR2 YFSETQ. As DNA, the CDR3 is TGCGCCAGCAATCCACGGGACAGGGCGGTCGAGACCCAGTACTTC. Residues: CASNPRDRAVETQYF.

The rearrangement links TRBV6-2 or TRBV6-3 to TRBJ2-1, with TRBD2 matching 9 bases. The CDR3 covers 16 residues. V dropped 7 bases and J dropped 6; count of bases not matched to a gene: 13. Germline CDR1 MNHEY, CDR2 SVGEGT. The CDR3 spells CASTPAGTSSINEQFF. The CDR3 DNA follows: TGTGCCAGCACCCCAGCCGGGACTAGCAGTATCAATGAGCAGTTCTTC.

This rearrangement joins TRBV5-6 to TRBJ2-1, with 9 bases matching TRBD2. The V gene end was trimmed by 3 bases and the J gene end by 7 bases; junction bases not matched to a gene: 14. Germline CDR1 and CDR2: SGHDT and YYEEEE. There are 17 residues in the CDR3. The chain's CDR3 is CASSWRPSGAKGNEQFF. CDR3 nucleotide sequence: TGTGCCAGCAGCTGGAGGCCTAGCGGGGCGAAAGGGAATGAGCAGTTCTTC.

J is TRBJ1-5 and V is TRBV12-3 or TRBV12-4; D remains unclear. Trimming pared 4 bases from V and 4 bases from J, leaving 8 bases between. The CDR3 spans 13 residues. CDR3 residues: CASSSNPNQPQHF. CDR3 DNA: TGTGCCAGCAGTTCCAATCCAAATCAGCCCCAGCATTTT.

CDR3 residues: CASSFAGETGELFF. CDR3 nucleotide sequence: TGCGCCAGCAGCTTCGCAGGGGAGACCGGGGAGCTGTTTTTT. The rearrangement joins TRBV5-1 to TRBJ2-2; a weak D match, TRBD1 (6 bases). Trimming pared 2 bases from V and 5 bases from J, leaving 10 bases between. The CDR3 extends over 14 amino acids. The germline V gene encodes CDR1 SGHRS and CDR2 YFSETQ.

CDR3: CASSPQGQGDYSNQPQHF. The CDR3 DNA reads as TGTGCCAGCTCACCCCAGGGACAGGGGGACTATAGCAATCAGCCCCAGCATTTT. V gene TRBV18 combines with J gene TRBJ1-5, with 11 positions matching TRBD1. The CDR3 runs to 18 residues. Germline CDR1 reads KGHSH; CDR2 reads LQKENI. With 3 bases clipped from V and 0 bases from J, the junction kept 7 bases outside the gene matches.

This clone was detected only a few times. The V call is TRBV19, the J call TRBJ1-1; weak D call: TRBD1 (5 bases). Trimming removed 3 bases from V and 0 bases from J, with 14 bases in between. The CDR3 contains 16 residues. Germline CDR1 reads LNHDA; CDR2 reads SQIVND (reference sequence). In nucleotides, the CDR3 is TGTGCCAGTAGTATGGACCTGGGGCCGATGAACACTGAAGCTTTCTTT. It translates to CASSMDLGPMNTEAFF.

The V call is TRBV7-9, the J call TRBJ2-2; 8 nucleotides line up with TRBD1. Germline CDR1 is SEHNR and CDR2 is FQNEAQ (reference sequence). Germline trimming cut 5 bases from V and 6 bases from J; bases unmatched to any gene: 5. CDR3 length: 14 residues. CDR3 sequence reads: CASSRLQGAGELFF. DNA of the CDR3: TGTGCCAGCAGCCGTTTACAGGGGGCCGGGGAGCTGTTTTTT. Full variable domain (remainder filled in from reference TRBV7-9 and TRBJ2-2): DTGVSQNPRHKITKRGQNVTFRCDPISEHNRLYWYRQTLGQGPEFLTYFQNEAQLEKSRLLSDRFSAERPKGSFSTLEIQRTEQGDSAMYLCASSRLQGAGELFFGEGSRLTVL.

The rearrangement links TRBV28 to TRBJ1-1, with a tentative D call TRBD1 (6 bases). Trimming cost V 8 bases and J 3 bases, with 10 bases left between them. There are 12 residues in the CDR3. CDR1 MDHEN and CDR2 SYDVKM come from the germline V gene. The CDR3 sequence is CASGGYYTEAFF. The CDR3 region has the DNA TGTGCCAGCGGGGGCTACTACACTGAAGCTTTCTTT.

The genes are TRBV3-1 (or the pseudogene TRBV3-2) and TRBJ1-6; D is uncertain. The CDR3 consists of 19 residues. From germline, CDR1 is LGHDT and CDR2 YNNKEL (reference sequence). The V end was cut by 0 bases, the J end by 1 base, with 16 bases between. CDR3 region: CASSQDPEGVGSYNSPLHF. The CDR3, as DNA: TGTGCCAGCAGCCAAGATCCCGAGGGAGTGGGTTCCTATAATTCACCCCTCCACTTT.

The chain carries TRBV21-1 and TRBJ2-5; TRBD1, the D gene given by the table, was not confirmed from the DNA. TRBV21-1 is a listed pseudogene. This CDR3 has 16 amino acids. CDR3 sequence: CASSKGWGQDQETQYF. In DNA, the CDR3 is TGTGCCAGCAGCAAAGGGTGGGGACAGGACCAAGAGACCCAGTACTTC.

DNA for the CDR3: TGTGCCGCATTTAGCGGGAGGGCGGCAGAGACCCAGTACTTC. This gives the protein CAAFSGRAAETQYF. V is TRBV6-5 and J is TRBJ2-5; 11 bases map to TRBD2. CDR3 length: 14 amino acids. The ends lost 11 bases at V and 4 bases at J; junction bases unmatched: 9. CDR1 and CDR2 from the germline V gene are MNHEY and SVGAGI.

The genes are TRBV18 and TRBJ1-4; 12 nucleotides align to TRBD1. The CDR3 is 14 amino acids. Trimming cost V 2 bases and J 11 bases; bases outside gene matches: 3. Germline V CDR1 and CDR2: KGHSH, LQKENI. CDR3 DNA: TGTGCCAGCTCACCAGGGACAGGGGGCTTGAAACTGTTTTTT. It specifies CASSPGTGGLKLFF.

V usage is TRBV11-2 and J usage is TRBJ2-7, with D possibly TRBD2 on 5 matching bases. Trimming took off 5 bases at V and 2 bases at J, with 7 bases between the two ends. The CDR3 loop spans 12 amino acids. Germline V CDR1 and CDR2: SGHAT, FQNNGV. CDR3 loop: CASSLLAYEQYF. The CDR3 nucleotides read TGTGCCAGCAGCCTACTAGCCTACGAGCAGTACTTC.